This T cell receptor (beta chain) derives from a study of cytomegalovirus exposure and HLA in healthy donors (dated by TCRdb to about 2017). For the study in its entirety: According to a later analysis, the approximately 130 validation repertoires were produced on the same platform as the approximately 610 repertoires of the first cohort. The study combined high-throughput TCR immunosequencing, statistical association of individual TCRs with disease status, and machine learning to predict cytomegalovirus infection status. The study aimed to test whether cataloging public T cell receptors could reveal signatures of past pathogen exposure. Besides the first cohort of around 670 subjects, a separate validation cohort made up of over 100 different subjects was used. On the study overall, not on this receptor specifically: While some public TCRs were present in many individuals, most TCR sequences turned up only very rarely across donors. A total of 150 to 200 TCR beta chains were listed by the study as associated with cytomegalovirus. In a later analysis, TCRs clustered in the first cohort were found to also tend to co-occur in the approximately 120 validation repertoires, with 94% of cluster scores above 0. According to the authors, the approach could potentially be generalized to other disease states and immunological phenotypes. A few of the identified cytomegalovirus-associated TCR beta chains were confirmed in vitro to be specific for cytomegalovirus antigens. The classifier was reported to diagnose cytomegalovirus status with high specificity and sensitivity in both the original cohort and the validation cohort. All 120 or so repertoires were used to score co-occurrence in the validation cohort in a later analysis, because that analysis had no HLA typing for the cohort.

The donors belonged to the validation cohort of 90 to 150 subjects, which was separate from the approximately 660-subject first cohort. The CDR3 starts with the cysteine, ends with the phenylalanine, and has 17 residues. Only the CDR3 portion is preserved as DNA: 51 bases, with reading frame beginning at the first base. The germline V gene supplies CDR1 LGHNT and CDR2 FRNRAP. Trimming removed 0 bases from V and 4 bases from J; the gene matches leave 9 bases unexplained. Regarding this clone: Its antigen target is currently unknown. The sample holds no much larger clone one base away, and base qualities are not on file.

Library preparation used the immunoSEQ multiplex PCR assay. The original methods were these. A statistical classification framework was developed to diagnose cytomegalovirus status using the catalog of TCR beta chain sequences. As stored in TCRdb, this immuneACCESS dataset retains in-frame rearrangements with V and J assigned. A fraction of the clones does not appear; measured against another copy, unresolved V genes explain less than half of the discrepancy, and the remainder lacks a known reason. That table furnishes V, J and clone size, whereas the DNA furnished D and trimming. For this sample there are about 130,000 clones; about nine tenths appear just once. The top ten constitute approximately 2% of the sample.

What was sequenced was PBMCs. The chain is made from TRBV12-5 and TRBJ2-3, and TRBD2 matches 8 of the central bases. The origin of this receptor is a woman aged 18-30 years in good health and CMV-seronegative. The CDR3 protein: CASGLVLGRTSPDTQYF. The nucleotides are TGTGCTAGTGGTTTGGTACTGGGTAGGACTAGCCCAGATACGCAGTATTTT.